The next 9 T cell receptor beta chains were all read from a single sample in a study of cytomegalovirus exposure and HLA in healthy donors (dated by TCRdb to about 2017). The library was built by means of the immunoSEQ multiplex PCR assay. Entries here come from immuneACCESS through TCRdb and include only in-frame sequences with V and J called. Some clones fail to appear in such tables; in the studies checked, an unresolved V gene covers under half of the shortfall, and the cause of the remainder is unknown. The sample table contains about 160,000 clones; only one count was recorded for 70% to 90% of them. The top ten constitute under 7% of the sample. Sequenced sample: PBMCs. The receptors shown here come from a woman in her thirties in good health and CMV-seronegative.

This clone was recorded at least ten times. CDR3 sequence: CASGGPYSNQPQHF. The CDR3, as DNA: TGTGCCAGCGGGGGCCCGTATAGCAATCAGCCCCAGCATTTT. The rearrangement uses TRBV6-1 and TRBJ1-5; tentative D call: TRBD1 (6 bases). V was trimmed by 8 bases and J by 0 bases, leaving 11 bases between them. The CDR3 loop spans 14 amino acids. Germline lookup yields CDR1 MNHNS and CDR2 SASEGT.

This rearrangement joins TRBV6-5 to TRBJ2-7; 7 bases match TRBD1. The trim removed 5 bases at V and 1 base at J, leaving 5 bases unmatched. Germline V CDR1 and CDR2: MNHEY, SVGAGI. This CDR3 comprises 14 residues. The CDR3 loop is CASSTGTASYEQYF. For the CDR3, the DNA is TGTGCCAGCAGTACAGGGACAGCATCCTACGAGCAGTACTTC.

V gene TRBV5-1 combines with J gene TRBJ2-7; weak D call: TRBD1 (6 bases). Looked up from germline, CDR1 is SGHRS and CDR2 is YFSETQ. V gave up 4 bases and J gave up 3 bases, with 14 bases separating them. CDR3 size: 14 residues. In DNA, the CDR3 is TGCGCCAGCAGCGTCGATGGCAGGGGCTACGAGCAGTACTTC. Residues: CASSVDGRGYEQYF.

This chain links TRBV7-2 with TRBJ1-5; perhaps TRBD1 as D (5 bases). Germline V CDR1 and CDR2: SGHTA, FQGNSA. Trimming took 5 bases from V and 6 from J, leaving 17 bases between them. The CDR3 has 15 residues. CDR3: CASSPGPSEFQPQHF. CDR3 nucleotides: TGTGCCAGCAGCCCGGGACCGTCGGAGTTTCAGCCCCAGCATTTT.

The chain has TRBV9 and TRBJ2-1; TRBD1 agrees at 7 bases. Germline CDR1 and CDR2: SGDLS and YYNGEE. Trimming cost V 1 base and J 6 bases; bases outside gene matches: 13. The CDR3 length is 17 residues. CDR3 amino acids: CASSVRLRTGGVNEQFF. In nucleotides, the CDR3 is TGTGCCAGCAGCGTACGGCTAAGGACAGGTGGGGTCAATGAGCAGTTCTTC. Complete variable domain (other parts from reference TRBV9 and TRBJ2-1): DSGVTQTPKHLITATGQRVTLRCSPRSGDLSVYWYQQSLDQGLQFLIQYYNGEERAKGNILERFSAQQFPDLHSELNLSSLELGDSALYFCASSVRLRTGGVNEQFFGPGTRLTVL.

The gene calls are TRBV5-5 and TRBJ1-1, with D possibly TRBD1 on 5 matching bases. Germline V gene lookup returns CDR1 SGHKS and CDR2 YYEKEE (reference sequence). This CDR3 has 18 amino acids. Trimming cost V 1 base and J 2 bases, with 21 bases left between them. The chain's CDR3 is CASSLRAPSTTDNTEAFF. CDR3 nucleotide sequence: TGTGCCAGCAGCTTGCGGGCCCCCTCCACGACAGATAACACTGAAGCTTTCTTT.

The chain carries TRBV9 and TRBJ2-7, with no clear D. Trimming cost V 0 bases and J 2 bases, with 12 bases left between them. The CDR3 has 15 residues. The germline CDR1 and CDR2 sequences are SGDLS and YYNGEE. CDR3 coding DNA: TGTGCCAGCAGCGTAGACCCCGTGGCAGCCTACGAGCAGTACTTC. Residues: CASSVDPVAAYEQYF.

The chain carries TRBV5-5 and TRBJ1-3; possible D gene TRBD1, 5 bases. The CDR3 is 17 amino acids. Per germline, CDR1 SGHKS and CDR2 YYEKEE (reference sequence). V lost 1 base and J 0 bases, leaving 14 bases between the germline ends. CDR3 loop: CASSLQGLHFSGNTIYF. DNA of the CDR3: TGTGCCAGCAGCTTGCAGGGACTCCACTTCTCTGGAAACACCATATATTTT. Combining the CDR3 with reference TRBV5-5 and TRBJ1-3 gives the whole variable domain DAGVTQSPTHLIKTRGQQVTLRCSPISGHKSVSWYQQVLGQGPQFIFQYYEKEERGRGNFPDRFSARQFPNYSSELNVNALLLGDSALYLCASSLQGLHFSGNTIYFGEGSWLTVV.

This clone was recorded once. The V call is TRBV18, the J call TRBJ2-5; D is perhaps TRBD1 (6 bases). Trimming pared 3 bases from V and 1 base from J, leaving 15 bases between. This CDR3 comprises 16 residues. CDR1 and CDR2 from the germline V gene are KGHSH and LQKENI. CDR3 in amino acids: CASSPQGPTVQETQYF. DNA of the CDR3: TGTGCCAGCTCACCGCAGGGGCCAACCGTCCAAGAGACCCAGTACTTC. The full variable domain, its missing parts supplied by reference TRBV18 and TRBJ2-5, is NAGVMQNPRHLVRRRGQEARLRCSPMKGHSHVYWYRQLPEEGLKFMVYLQKENIIDESGMPKERFSAEFPKEGPSILRIQQVVRGDSAAYFCASSPQGPTVQETQYFGPGTRLLVL.